The 28 T cell receptor beta chains listed next were all sequenced from one sample in a study of blood T cells in healthy people across ages (dated by TCRdb to about 2015). The library came from 5' RACE. The sequencer was an Illumina HiSeq 2500. A second PCR of about 7 to 12 cycles was run with a J-beta primer mix and a sample-barcoded 5' primer. TCRdb applied fastp at Q25 and MiXCR to the public reads, then kept only in-frame beta chains. Every distinct CDR3 protein forms one entry, paired with its most common genes and DNA. The table for this sample lists approximately 680,000 distinct CDR3 sequences; 32% of them were counted only once. About 16% of the sample belongs to the ten largest clones. Material: blood. The receptors stem from a woman older than 75 in good health. Donor details come from another sample of the same person, matched by shared clones.

J is TRBJ1-2 and V is TRBV12-3 or TRBV12-4; 7 positions agree with TRBD1. With V trimmed by 4 bases and J by 3 bases, 5 bases remained unmatched. The CDR3 sequence is 14 residues long. The CDR3, as DNA: TGTGCCAGCAGTTGGGAGGGGGCCTACTATGGCTACACCTTC. Protein sequence: CASSWEGAYYGYTF.

The chain employs TRBV7-9 and TRBJ2-3; D is perhaps TRBD2 (5 bases). Germline CDR1 reads SEHNR; CDR2 reads FQNEAQ (reference sequence). The germline V and J ends were trimmed by 0 bases and 2 bases, with 9 bases remaining between them. The CDR3 runs 15 residues. The CDR3 DNA follows: TGTGCCAGCAGCTTAGCCCGACTACCCACAGATACGCAGTATTTT. Protein: CASSLARLPTDTQYF.

On this clonotype itself: A much bigger clone sits one base away, suggesting this may be a read error. The chain recombines TRBV9 with TRBJ2-5; D may be TRBD1 (5 bases). From germline, CDR1 is SGDLS and CDR2 YYNGEE. The CDR3 length is 12 residues. The CDR3 coding sequence is TGTGGCAGCAGCGTAGGGGAAGAGACCCAGTACTTC. Protein product: CGSSVGEETQYF.

This clonotype has more than one count but fewer than ten. The chain uses TRBV30 and TRBJ1-5; D is possibly TRBD1 (5 bases). This CDR3 spans 13 amino acids. V was clipped by 3 bases and J by 5 bases, with 11 bases between them. Per germline, CDR1 GTSNPN and CDR2 SVGIG (reference sequence). The chain's CDR3 is CAWSSREDQPQHF. The DNA of the CDR3 is TGTGCCTGGAGCTCCAGGGAGGATCAGCCCCAGCATTTT.

There are a few counts of this clonotype. The gene calls are TRBV5-8 and TRBJ1-1, with D perhaps TRBD1 (5 bases). Germline CDR1 is SGHTS and CDR2 is YDEGEE. Deletions cut 2 bases from V and 5 bases from J, with 16 bases between. The CDR3 consists of 15 residues. DNA for the CDR3: TGTGCCAGCAGCTTTAGCCGATGGGGGAGGACTGAAGCTTTCTTT. Encoded protein: CASSFSRWGRTEAFF. Drawing the rest from reference TRBV5-8 and TRBJ1-1, the complete variable domain is EAGVTQSPTHLIKTRGQQATLRCSPISGHTSVYWYQQALGLGLQFLLWYDEGEERNRGNFPPRFSGRQFPNYSSELNVNALELEDSALYLCASSFSRWGRTEAFFGQGTRLTVV.

As concerns this clonotype: A much larger clone lies one base from this, so it may be a read error. The chain employs TRBV11-2 and TRBJ2-2; D not resolved. The CDR3 runs to 15 residues. Germline assignment: CDR1 SGHAT and CDR2 FQNNGV. The DNA for the CDR3 is TGTGCCAGCAACTTAATCGGATCTGGGTCCGGGGAGCTGTTTTTT. Its translation is CASNLIGSGSGELFF. The variable domain in full, completed from reference TRBV11-2 and TRBJ2-2, reads EAGVAQSPRYKIIEKRQSVAFWCNPISGHATLYWYQQILGQGPKLLIQFQNNGVVDDSQLPKDRFSAERLKGVDSTLKIQPAKLEDSAVYLCASNLIGSGSGELFFGEGSRLTVL.

This clonotype has just a few counts. The rearrangement links TRBV27 to TRBJ2-7, with D possibly matching TRBD1 (6 bases). The V gene's germline CDR1 is MNHEY and CDR2 SMNVEV (reference sequence). CDR3 length: 14 amino acids. Trimming took off 6 bases at V and 0 bases at J, with 12 bases between the two ends. In DNA, the CDR3 is TGTGCCAGCAGCTACAGGGTTATCTCCTACGAGCAGTACTTC. Amino acids: CASSYRVISYEQYF.

This clonotype came up many times. The chain combines TRBV7-9 with TRBJ2-1, with a weak D call TRBD2 (5 bases). Trimming took off 5 bases at V and 2 bases at J, with 13 bases between the two ends. The V gene's germline CDR1 is SEHNR and CDR2 FQNEAQ (reference sequence). The CDR3 has 15 residues. The CDR3 DNA follows: TGTGCCAGCAGCCCCGGGATAGGGACCTACAATGAGCAGTTCTTC. This sequence encodes CASSPGIGTYNEQFF.

This clonotype has just a few counts. This could be a read error, since a much larger clone is one nucleotide away. The V and J genes are TRBV29-1 and TRBJ1-2; D perhaps matches TRBD1 (5 bases). Germline CDR1 SQVTM, CDR2 ANQGSEA. Trimming removed 4 bases from V and 7 bases from J, with 10 bases in between. The CDR3 runs 11 residues. The CDR3 DNA follows: TGCAGCGTTGGAGGGACGGGTGGCTACACCTTC. Translation gives CSVGGTGGYTF.

This clonotype has ten or more counts. The CDR3 loop is CASSRDSRNQPQHF. In nucleotides, the CDR3 is TGTGCCAGCAGCCGGGACAGCCGCAATCAGCCCCAGCATTTT. V is TRBV7-2 and J is TRBJ1-5, with 7 bases fitting TRBD1. V trimming: 5 bases; J trimming: 2 bases; junction bases outside the gene matches: 3. The CDR3 is 14 amino acids. Germline loops: CDR1 SGHTA, CDR2 FQGNSA.

This clonotype was seen a few times. The rearrangement links TRBV12-5 to TRBJ1-1; D is unclear. The V end lost 5 bases, the J end lost 10 bases, and 20 bases lay between the germline ends. The CDR3 spans 14 residues. Germline loops: CDR1 LGHNT, CDR2 FRNRAP. CDR3 nucleotides: TGTGCTAGTGGTCACTCGGGGAGGACTATGGGAGCTTTCTTT. Residues: CASGHSGRTMGAFF. Full variable domain (rest looked up from reference TRBV12-5 and TRBJ1-1): DARVTQTPRHKVTEMGQEVTMRCQPILGHNTVFWYRQTMMQGLELLAYFRNRAPLDDSGMPKDRFSAEMPDATLATLKIQPSEPRDSAVYFCASGHSGRTMGAFFGQGTRLTVV.

The chain couples TRBV18 to TRBJ1-4; D unclear. This CDR3 contains 15 residues. Trimming removed 2 bases from V and 6 bases from J, with 13 bases in between. Germline lookup yields CDR1 KGHSH and CDR2 LQKENI. CDR3 sequence: CASSPGGPQDEKLFF. DNA of the CDR3: TGTGCCAGCTCACCAGGAGGGCCTCAGGATGAAAAACTGTTTTTT.

This clonotype has only a few counts. This chain links TRBV6-6 with TRBJ1-2; 8 nucleotides align to TRBD1. Germline lookup yields CDR1 MNHNY and CDR2 SVGAGI (reference sequence). Trimming at V came to 0 bases and at J to 6 bases, leaving 6 bases not matched to a gene. The CDR3 has 15 residues. CDR3 sequence reads: CASSYSDRATDGYTF. The CDR3 region has the DNA TGTGCCAGCAGTTACTCGGACAGGGCGACGGATGGCTACACCTTC.

About this clonotype itself: A single base separates this from a much larger clone, so it may be a read error. V gene TRBV3-1 combines with J gene TRBJ1-1, with D possibly TRBD1 on 6 matching bases. CDR1 is LGHDT and CDR2 is YNNKEL in the germline V gene (reference sequence). The ends were cut back, 0 bases at V and 10 bases at J, with 12 bases in the middle. This CDR3 is 13 amino acids long. CDR3: CASSQETRRGAFF. DNA of the CDR3: TGTGCCAGCAGCCAAGAGACCCGCAGGGGAGCTTTCTTT.

This clonotype was seen a handful of times. A much larger clone lies a single base off, so this may be a read error. The V and J genes are TRBV7-2 and TRBJ2-5; TRBD1 matches 9 bases. There are 15 residues in the CDR3. Germline CDR1 reads SGHTA; CDR2 reads FQGNSA. V lost 5 bases, J lost 13 bases, and 17 bases stayed unmatched. CDR3 protein: CASSLPGQGANDRYF. DNA of the CDR3: TGTGCCAGCAGCCTGCCGGGACAGGGTGCCAACGACCGGTACTTC.

This clonotype was seen repeatedly, ten times or more. CDR3 sequence: CSARDEQRPNYGYTF. CDR3 bases: TGCAGTGCTAGAGATGAACAAAGACCTAACTATGGCTACACCTTC. The chain is built from TRBV20-1 and TRBJ1-2; no definite D call. CDR1 is DFQATT and CDR2 is SNEGSKA in the germline V gene (reference sequence). This CDR3 has 15 amino acids. Trimming took off 0 bases at V and 0 bases at J, with 11 bases between the two ends.

This clonotype turned up a few times. This clone may be a read error of a much larger clone one base away. The V call is TRBV20-1, the J call TRBJ2-7; D unresolved. The germline CDR1 and CDR2 sequences are DFQATT and SNEGSKA (reference sequence). The CDR3 has 15 residues. With 0 bases removed from V and 12 bases from J, the gap between germline ends came to 24 bases. The DNA for the CDR3 is TGCAGTGCTAGAGATGGTAACTCCCCCTCAGAGACCCGGTACTTC. Its protein is CSARDGNSPSETRYF.

This clonotype was seen ten or more times. The chain recombines TRBV9 with TRBJ1-4, with 7 bases fitting TRBD1. V trimming: 2 bases; J trimming: 4 bases; junction bases outside the gene matches: 5. The CDR3 spans 15 residues. Germline V gene sequence: CDR1 SGDLS, CDR2 YYNGEE. DNA for the CDR3: TGTGCCAGCAGCGTCTCCGGGACAGTTAATGAAAAACTGTTTTTT. It yields the protein CASSVSGTVNEKLFF.

This clonotype was seen many times. The chain joins TRBV5-1 to TRBJ2-7; 9 bases are a match to TRBD2. The CDR3 spans 14 residues. Germline V gives CDR1 SGHRS, CDR2 YFSETQ. V was clipped by 7 bases and J by 2 bases; unmatched bases: 7. In DNA, the CDR3 is TGCGCCAGCGCGGCCAGCGGGGGGCCCTACGAGCAGTACTTC. This codes for CASAASGGPYEQYF.

The chain uses TRBV5-1 and TRBJ2-2, with 8 bases fitting TRBD1. CDR1 is SGHRS and CDR2 is YFSETQ in the germline V gene. This CDR3 region has 15 residues. The V and J ends lost 4 bases and 3 bases, in that order; junction bases with no gene match: 5. CDR3 residues: CASSPGTGDTGELFF. The CDR3 DNA is TGCGCCAGCAGCCCGGGGACAGGAGACACCGGGGAGCTGTTTTTT.

Comment on this clonotype: A much larger clone lies one base from this, so it may be a read error. The chain uses TRBV9 and TRBJ2-1; the D is unclear. The J call is doubtful: the DNA matches TRBJ2-7 better. CDR1 SGDLS and CDR2 YYNGEE come from the germline V gene. The CDR3 has 15 residues. The CDR3 reads CASSVRASSYNEQYF. CDR3 bases: TGTGCCAGCAGCGTTAGGGCAAGCTCCTACAATGAGCAGTACTTC.

The CDR3 bases are TGTGCCAGCTCACAGGACAATACCTACGAGCAGTACTTC. It encodes CASSQDNTYEQYF. This chain joins TRBV18 and TRBJ2-7, with D maybe TRBD1 (5 bases). The CDR3 extends over 13 amino acids. Trimming took off 4 bases at V and 2 bases at J, with 9 bases between the two ends. Germline V gives CDR1 KGHSH, CDR2 LQKENI.

The V call is TRBV6-1, the J call TRBJ1-3; D gene ambiguous. With 7 bases removed from V and 2 bases from J, the gap between germline ends came to 24 bases. Looked up from germline, CDR1 is MNHNS and CDR2 is SASEGT. The CDR3 length is 18 residues. CDR3 nucleotide sequence: TGTGCCAGCATCTCTTCGGTGCGGCGGTGGGGAACTGGAAACACCATATATTTT. Translated, it gives CASISSVRRWGTGNTIYF.

V gene TRBV7-9 combines with J gene TRBJ2-3; D is undetermined. From germline, CDR1 is SEHNR and CDR2 FQNEAQ (reference sequence). The CDR3 sequence is 14 residues long. The V end lost 1 base, the J end lost 7 bases, and 12 bases lay between the germline ends. CDR3 in amino acids: CASSLGDSRYTQYF. The CDR3 DNA follows: TGTGCCAGCAGCTTAGGTGATTCCAGGTATACGCAGTATTTT.

A few counts support this clonotype. Germline is not matched at one junction end, which may reflect a read error. The chain has TRBV29-1 and TRBJ2-6; D is possibly TRBD1 (5 bases). The CDR3 runs 14 residues. The germline gives CDR1 SQVTM, CDR2 ANQGSEA. The CDR3 DNA follows: TGCAGCGTTTCCGACGGCTCTGGGGCCAACGTCCGGACTTTC. Encoded protein: CSVSDGSGANVRTF.

There are a few counts of this clonotype. The rearrangement joins TRBV10-3 to TRBJ2-3; D perhaps matches TRBD2 (5 bases). V gave up 10 bases and J gave up 4 bases, with 12 bases separating them. Germline V gene lookup returns CDR1 ENHRY and CDR2 SYGVKD. The CDR3 covers 12 residues. The CDR3, as DNA: TGTGCCACCGGGGTAGGGCCAGATACGCAGTATTTT. Amino acid sequence: CATGVGPDTQYF.

The V and J genes are TRBV25-1 and TRBJ1-6; the D is unclear. Germline CDR1 is MGHDK and CDR2 is SYGVNS. Trimming took 8 bases from V and 7 from J, leaving 15 bases between them. The CDR3 has 14 residues. CDR3 in DNA: TGTGCCAGCGGTAGGCAACGGAGAAATTCACCCCTCCACTTT. Its translation is CASGRQRRNSPLHF.

The rearrangement uses TRBV30 and TRBJ1-1; TRBD1 aligns across 8 bases. Germline V lookup: CDR1 GTSNPN, CDR2 SVGIG (reference sequence). The CDR3 has 14 amino acids. The V gene end was trimmed by 5 bases and the J gene end by 11 bases; junction bases not matched to a gene: 16. The CDR3 DNA follows: TGTGCCTGGGCCTCAGGGGGCGAAGCCTTGAAGGCTTTCTTT. It yields the protein CAWASGGEALKAFF.